This paragraph covers one T cell receptor (beta chain) sequence. Its cognate antigen is unknown. The PCR employed 60 Vbeta primers together with 13 Jbeta primers. Profiling relied on immunoSEQ multiplex PCR, and the TCRdb table lists in-frame clones only, not all of them. Among under 200,000 clones, around 80% were seen once, and the ten largest hold approximately 5.1%. This entry belongs to a study of cytomegalovirus exposure and HLA in healthy donors. Study-wide results and caveats: Specificity of three CMV-associated chains for CMV antigens was verified in vitro. There were several of the most significant clusters that appeared linked to common viral pathogens in a later analysis. When a later analysis was performed, an Asian-associated ancestry cluster reportedly had fewer N-insertions than the approximately 680-donor mean. Association of 15,000 to 20,000 TCR beta sequences with HLA alleles was found at 0.05 false discovery rate in a later analysis.

The CDR3 consists of 12 residues. Germline assignment: CDR1 LNHDA and CDR2 SQIVND (reference sequence). V was cut by 4 bases and J by 14 bases, with 15 bases left in between. The sequence derives from a man aged 40-55 years in good health and CMV-seronegative. Sequencing input: PBMCs. V is TRBV19 and J is TRBJ2-1, with D possibly TRBD2 on 5 matching bases. In DNA, the CDR3 is TGTGCCAGTAGTAAATCAGCACCGGGGAAGTTCTTC. Its translation is CASSKSAPGKFF.